This TCR beta chain was retrieved from a study of cytomegalovirus exposure and HLA in healthy donors. 60 Vbeta and 13 Jbeta primers were used in PCR. TCRdb's copy holds only in-frame clones and misses some; the assay was immunoSEQ multiplex PCR. Recorded for this sample: fewer than 100,000 clones. To note about this clone: Its antigen is not identified.

Deletions cut 4 bases from V and 5 bases from J, with 14 bases between. The germline V gene has CDR1 SGHTA and CDR2 FQGNSA. This CDR3 has 15 residues. Study conclusions and caveats: Cytomegalovirus-associated status was assigned to around 160 TCR beta chains. A later analysis found TCR association rates differed by HLA locus, highest for DRB1 and lowest for HLA-C.

The sequenced material came from PBMCs. V and J are TRBV7-2 and TRBJ2-2; maybe TRBD2 (6 bases). The source is a woman aged 60-75 years in good health and CMV-seronegative. CDR3 coding DNA: TGTGCCAGCAGCTCGCCGGGACTCAGGACCGGGGAGCTGTTTTTT. Its protein product is CASSSPGLRTGELFF.